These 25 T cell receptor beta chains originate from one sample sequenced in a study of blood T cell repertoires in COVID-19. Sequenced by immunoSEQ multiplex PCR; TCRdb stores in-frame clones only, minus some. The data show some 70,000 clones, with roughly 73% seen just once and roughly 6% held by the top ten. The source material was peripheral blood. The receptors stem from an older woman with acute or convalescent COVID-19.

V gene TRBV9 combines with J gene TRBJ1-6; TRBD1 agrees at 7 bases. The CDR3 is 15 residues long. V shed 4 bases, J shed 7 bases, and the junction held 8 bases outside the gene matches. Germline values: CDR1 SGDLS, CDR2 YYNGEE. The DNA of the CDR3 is TGTGCCAGCAGCTTGAGGACAGGCCAAAATTCACCCCTCCACTTT. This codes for CASSLRTGQNSPLHF. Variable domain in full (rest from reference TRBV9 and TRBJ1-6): DSGVTQTPKHLITATGQRVTLRCSPRSGDLSVYWYQQSLDQGLQFLIQYYNGEERAKGNILERFSAQQFPDLHSELNLSSLELGDSALYFCASSLRTGQNSPLHFGNGTRLTVT.

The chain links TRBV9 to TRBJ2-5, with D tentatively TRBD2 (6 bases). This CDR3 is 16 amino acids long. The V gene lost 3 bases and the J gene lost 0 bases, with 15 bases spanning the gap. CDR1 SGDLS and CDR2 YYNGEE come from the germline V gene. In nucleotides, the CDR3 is TGTGCCAGCAGCGCAGGCCTAGCGTCGGACCAAGAGACCCAGTACTTC. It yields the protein CASSAGLASDQETQYF. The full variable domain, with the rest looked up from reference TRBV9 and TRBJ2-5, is DSGVTQTPKHLITATGQRVTLRCSPRSGDLSVYWYQQSLDQGLQFLIQYYNGEERAKGNILERFSAQQFPDLHSELNLSSLELGDSALYFCASSAGLASDQETQYFGPGTRLLVL.

CDR3 nucleotides: TGTGCCAGTAGTATAGATCGCCGGTCGCCACGGGACACCGGGGAGCTGTTTTTT. Residues: CASSIDRRSPRDTGELFF. This chain uses TRBV19 with TRBJ2-2; D is undetermined. The CDR3 consists of 18 residues. Germline CDR1 is LNHDA and CDR2 is SQIVND (reference sequence). The V end lost 0 bases, the J end lost 3 bases, and 17 bases lay between the germline ends.

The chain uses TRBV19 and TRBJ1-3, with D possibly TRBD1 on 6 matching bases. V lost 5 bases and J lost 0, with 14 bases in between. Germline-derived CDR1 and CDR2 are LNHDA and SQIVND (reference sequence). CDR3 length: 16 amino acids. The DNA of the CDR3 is TGTGCCAGTAGTCCCGACAGGCTGAGCTCTGGAAACACCATATATTTT. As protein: CASSPDRLSSGNTIYF.

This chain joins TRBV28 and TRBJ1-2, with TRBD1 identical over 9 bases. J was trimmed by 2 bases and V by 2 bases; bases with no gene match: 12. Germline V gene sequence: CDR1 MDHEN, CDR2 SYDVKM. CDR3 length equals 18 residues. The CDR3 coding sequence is TGTGCCAGCAGTTTACTTACAGGGGGCCGGCAGGGAAACTATGGCTACACCTTC. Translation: CASSLLTGGRQGNYGYTF.

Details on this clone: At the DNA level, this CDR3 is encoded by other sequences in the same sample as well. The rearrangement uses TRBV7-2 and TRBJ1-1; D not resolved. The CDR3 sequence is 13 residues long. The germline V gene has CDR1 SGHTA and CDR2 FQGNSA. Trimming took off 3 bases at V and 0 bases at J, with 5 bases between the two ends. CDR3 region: CASSFTVNTEAFF. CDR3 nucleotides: TGTGCCAGCAGCTTCACAGTGAACACTGAAGCTTTCTTT.

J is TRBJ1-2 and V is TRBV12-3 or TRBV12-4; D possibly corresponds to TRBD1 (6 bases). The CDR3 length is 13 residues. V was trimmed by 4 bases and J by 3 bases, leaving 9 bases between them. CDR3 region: CASSSNRDYGYTF. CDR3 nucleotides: TGTGCCAGCAGTTCTAACAGGGACTATGGCTACACCTTC.

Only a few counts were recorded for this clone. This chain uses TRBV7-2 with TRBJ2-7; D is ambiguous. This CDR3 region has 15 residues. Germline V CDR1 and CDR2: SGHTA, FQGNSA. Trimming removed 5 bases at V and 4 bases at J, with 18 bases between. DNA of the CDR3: TGTGCCAGCAGCGATCTGAGACTCTCACCTTACGAGCAGTACTTC. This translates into CASSDLRLSPYEQYF.

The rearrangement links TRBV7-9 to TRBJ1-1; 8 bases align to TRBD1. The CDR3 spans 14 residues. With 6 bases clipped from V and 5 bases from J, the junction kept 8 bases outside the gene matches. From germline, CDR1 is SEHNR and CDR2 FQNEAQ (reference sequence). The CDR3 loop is CASRSRQGRTEAFF. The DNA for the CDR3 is TGTGCCAGCAGATCGAGACAGGGGAGGACTGAAGCTTTCTTT.

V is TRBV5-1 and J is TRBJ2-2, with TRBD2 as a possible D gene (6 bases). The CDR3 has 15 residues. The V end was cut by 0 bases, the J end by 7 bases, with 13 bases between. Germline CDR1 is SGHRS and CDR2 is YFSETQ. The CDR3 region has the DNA TGCGCCAGCAGCTTGGCTGGAAGGGAGGACGGGGAGCTGTTTTTT. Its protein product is CASSLAGREDGELFF.

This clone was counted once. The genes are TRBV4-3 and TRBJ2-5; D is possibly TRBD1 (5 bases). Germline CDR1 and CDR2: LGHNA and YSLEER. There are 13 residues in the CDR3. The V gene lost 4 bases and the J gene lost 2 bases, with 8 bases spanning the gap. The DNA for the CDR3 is TGCGCCAGCAGCCCGCAGGGTCAAGAGACCCAGTACTTC. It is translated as CASSPQGQETQYF.

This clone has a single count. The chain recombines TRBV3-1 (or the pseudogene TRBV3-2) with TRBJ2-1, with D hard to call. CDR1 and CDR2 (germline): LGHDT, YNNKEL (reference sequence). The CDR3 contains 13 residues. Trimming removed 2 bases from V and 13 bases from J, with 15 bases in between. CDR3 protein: CASSQSSGTTQFF. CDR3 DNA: TGTGCCAGCAGCCAATCAAGTGGCACTACACAGTTCTTC.

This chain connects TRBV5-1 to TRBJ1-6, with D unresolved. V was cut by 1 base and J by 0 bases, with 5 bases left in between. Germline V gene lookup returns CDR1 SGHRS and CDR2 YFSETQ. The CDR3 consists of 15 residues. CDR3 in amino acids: CASSLTDSYNSPLHF. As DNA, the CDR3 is TGCGCCAGCAGCTTGACAGACTCCTATAATTCACCCCTCCACTTT.

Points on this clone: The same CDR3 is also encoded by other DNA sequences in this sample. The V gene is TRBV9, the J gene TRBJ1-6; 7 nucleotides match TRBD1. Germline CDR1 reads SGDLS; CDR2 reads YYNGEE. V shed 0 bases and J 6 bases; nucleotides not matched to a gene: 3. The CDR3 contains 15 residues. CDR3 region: CASSVGQGGNSPLHF. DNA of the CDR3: TGTGCCAGCAGCGTAGGACAGGGTGGTAATTCACCCCTCCACTTT.

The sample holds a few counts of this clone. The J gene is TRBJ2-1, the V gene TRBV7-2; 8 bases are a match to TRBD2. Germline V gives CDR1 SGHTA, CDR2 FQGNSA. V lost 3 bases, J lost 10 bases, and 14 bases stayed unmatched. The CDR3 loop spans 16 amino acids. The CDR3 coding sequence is TGTGCCAGCAGCTTTCCGCGGGGGGCTAACTCGGGGGAGCAGTTCTTC. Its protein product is CASSFPRGANSGEQFF.

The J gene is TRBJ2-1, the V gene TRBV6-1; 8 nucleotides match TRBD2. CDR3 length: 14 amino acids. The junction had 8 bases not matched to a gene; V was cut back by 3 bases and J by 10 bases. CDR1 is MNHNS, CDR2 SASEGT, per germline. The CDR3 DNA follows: TGTGCCAGCAGTGAGGCCGGGGGGGCTGGGGAGCAGTTCTTC. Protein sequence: CASSEAGGAGEQFF.

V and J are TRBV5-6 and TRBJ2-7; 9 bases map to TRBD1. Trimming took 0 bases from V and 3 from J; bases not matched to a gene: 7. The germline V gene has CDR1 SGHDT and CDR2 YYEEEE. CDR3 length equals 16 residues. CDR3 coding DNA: TGTGCCAGCAGCTTGGGCCGGGACAGGGATGACTACGAGCAGTACTTC. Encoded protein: CASSLGRDRDDYEQYF. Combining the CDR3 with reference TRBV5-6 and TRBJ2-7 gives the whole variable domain DAGVTQSPTHLIKTRGQQVTLRCSPKSGHDTVSWYQQALGQGPQFIFQYYEEEERQRGNFPDRFSGHQFPNYSSELNVNALLLGDSALYLCASSLGRDRDDYEQYFGPGTRLTVT.

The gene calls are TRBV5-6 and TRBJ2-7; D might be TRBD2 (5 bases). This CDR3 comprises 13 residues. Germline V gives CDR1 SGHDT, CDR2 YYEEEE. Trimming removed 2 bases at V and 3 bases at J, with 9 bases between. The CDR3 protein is CASSFGEIYEQYF. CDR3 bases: TGTGCCAGCAGCTTCGGGGAGATCTACGAGCAGTACTTC.

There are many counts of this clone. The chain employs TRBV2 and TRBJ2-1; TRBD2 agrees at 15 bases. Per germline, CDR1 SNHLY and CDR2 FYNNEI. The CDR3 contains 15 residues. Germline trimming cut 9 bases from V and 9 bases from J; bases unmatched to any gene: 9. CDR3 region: CARTPGLAGGVEQFF. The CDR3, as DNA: TGTGCCAGGACCCCGGGACTAGCGGGAGGCGTTGAGCAGTTCTTC.

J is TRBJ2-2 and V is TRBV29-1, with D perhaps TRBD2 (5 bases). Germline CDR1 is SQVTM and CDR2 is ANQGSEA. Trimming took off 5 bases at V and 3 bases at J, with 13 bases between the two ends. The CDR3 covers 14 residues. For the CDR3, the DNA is TGCAGCGTTAACGGGGAACGGGACACCGGGGAGCTGTTTTTT. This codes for CSVNGERDTGELFF.

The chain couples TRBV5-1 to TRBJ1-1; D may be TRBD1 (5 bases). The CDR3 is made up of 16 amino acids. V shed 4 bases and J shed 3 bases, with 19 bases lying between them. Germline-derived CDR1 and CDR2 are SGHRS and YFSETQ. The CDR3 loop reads CASSPFWTDKHTEAFF. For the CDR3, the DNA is TGCGCCAGCAGCCCGTTTTGGACGGACAAACACACTGAAGCTTTCTTT.

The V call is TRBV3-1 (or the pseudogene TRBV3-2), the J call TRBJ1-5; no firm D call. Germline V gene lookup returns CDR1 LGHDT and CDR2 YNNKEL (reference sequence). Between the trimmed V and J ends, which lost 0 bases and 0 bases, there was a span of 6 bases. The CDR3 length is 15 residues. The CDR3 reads CASSQDPGSNQPQHF. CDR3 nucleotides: TGTGCCAGCAGCCAAGACCCCGGTAGCAATCAGCCCCAGCATTTT.

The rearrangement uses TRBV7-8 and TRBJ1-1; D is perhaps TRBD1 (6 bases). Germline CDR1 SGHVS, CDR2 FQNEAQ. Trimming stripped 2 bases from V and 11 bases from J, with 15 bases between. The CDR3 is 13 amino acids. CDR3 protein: CASSLNRETRAFF. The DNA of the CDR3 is TGTGCCAGCAGCTTAAACAGGGAGACAAGGGCTTTCTTT.

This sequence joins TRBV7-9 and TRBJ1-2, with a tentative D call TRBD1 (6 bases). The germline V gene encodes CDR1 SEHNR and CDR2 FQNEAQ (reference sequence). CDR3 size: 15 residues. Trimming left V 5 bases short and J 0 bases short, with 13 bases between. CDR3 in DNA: TGTGCCAGCAGCGCTTCAGGGGCCCCTAACTATGGCTACACCTTC. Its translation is CASSASGAPNYGYTF.

In nucleotides, the CDR3 is TGTGCCAGCAGGTCCGACAGGTTAGGACCCCAGCATTTT. Its protein is CASRSDRLGPQHF. This sequence joins TRBV28 and TRBJ1-5; possible D gene TRBD1, 6 bases. In germline, CDR1 is MDHEN, CDR2 SYDVKM. The CDR3 is 13 amino acids. Trimming left V 6 bases short and J 10 bases short, with 16 bases between.